This TCR beta chain was obtained from a study of response to subunit inactivated influenza vaccine. Study outcomes and limitations: Authors suggested that a seasonal influenza vaccination recruits few new T cells each time.

TCRdb re-called the RT-PCR reads with MiXCR, one entry per CDR3 protein. The data hold hundreds of thousands of distinct CDR3 sequences, with roughly 13% observed a single time. Turning to this clonotype: Its antigen is as yet unknown.

Germline-derived CDR1 and CDR2 are ENHRY and SYGVKD. Trimming took 6 bases from V and 5 from J; bases not matched to a gene: 1. The length of the CDR3 is 14 residues. The receptor comes from a man over 45 who received an inactivated influenza vaccine. The sample consisted of PBMCs from blood, taken roughly 15 days before vaccination. The V gene is TRBV10-3, the J gene TRBJ1-6; 10 nucleotides agree with TRBD1. The CDR3 DNA is TGTGCCATCAGGGGGACAGGGGATAATTCACCCCTCCACTTT. This encodes CAIRGTGDNSPLHF.